The present T cell receptor beta chain was sequenced within a study of molecular identifiers for immune sequencing clone quantification. Overall study context: Five aliquots were made in replicates from the RNA of roughly 21,000 or 96,000 naive CD8 cells, and four were sequenced. Study-wide results and caveats: In naive cells, clones above 20 RNA copies held under 1% of molecules, whereas in effector cells they held over 97%.

This clonotype was observed a few times. Its matching antigen is unknown. Sorting captured naive CD8 T cells as CD8+CD4-CCR7+CD45RA+. Germline-derived CDR1 and CDR2 are SQVTM and ANQGSEA. Trimming cost V 2 bases and J 3 bases, with 26 bases left between them. CDR3 size: 18 residues. TCRdb processed the PCR reads anew with MiXCR; each CDR3 protein has one entry. Of around 480,000 distinct CDR3 sequences in the sample, under 30% are singletons; the top ten hold under 0.85%. The clonotype comes from a human donor in good health. Some libraries in this study had Jurkat cell RNA spiked in. The gene calls are TRBV29-1 and TRBJ2-7; TRBD1 or TRBD2 may be the D gene (7 bases each). Sample: naive CD8+ T cells from blood, with Jurkat cell RNA spiked in. Indicated subset: FACS-sorted CD8+CD4-CCR7+CD45RA+ naive T cells. The CDR3 coding sequence is TGCAGCGTTGAAAGCGTGGCCAGGGGGGGGCAGACGGGCTACGAGCAGTACTTC. Translation gives CSVESVARGGQTGYEQYF.